These T cell receptor beta chains were read from a single sample in a study of identical twins. TCRdb re-analysed the 5' RACE reads in MiXCR, keeping a single row per CDR3 protein. The sample includes 150,000 or so distinct CDR3 sequences, roughly 3.2% of them seen just once. Sequences were obtained from memory T cells sorted from blood. Receptor source: a man aged 18 to 30 in good health. Each CDR3 is given with its conserved first and last residue. Each record gives: D gene, clone size, J gene, V gene, CDR3 protein, CDR3 DNA. The D gene is left open where the match is weak. Where a row states a size, it is once, few, many or the class of an expanded clone; other rows omit it.

- | many | TRBJ2-2 | TRBV4-3 | CASSQQVPGELFF | TGCGCCAGCAGCCAACAGGTCCCCGGGGAGCTGTTTTTT
- | many | TRBJ2-1 | TRBV19 | CASSTSGSEQFF | TGTGCCAGTAGTACCTCAGGCAGTGAGCAGTTCTTC
- | many | TRBJ2-2 | TRBV5-1 | CASSLGSSGNLATGELFF | TGCGCCAGCAGCTTGGGGTCATCGGGGAATCTTGCCACCGGGGAGCTGTTTTTT
- | many | TRBJ1-6 | TRBV25-1 | CASSRVSVENSPLHF | TGTGCCAGCAGTAGGGTCTCGGTGGAAAATTCACCCCTCCACTTT
TRBD1 | many | TRBJ2-1 | TRBV11-3 | CASSSRLRTGGDYNEQFF | TGTGCCAGCAGCTCTCGCTTACGAACAGGGGGCGACTACAATGAGCAGTTCTTC
TRBD1 | few | TRBJ2-1 | TRBV5-5 | CASSLSGQGTYNEQFF | TGTGCCAGCAGCTTGTCCGGACAGGGGACCTACAATGAGCAGTTCTTC
- | many | TRBJ2-5 | TRBV2 | CASTDITPGTVIAGQETQYF | TGTGCCAGCACCGACATTACTCCCGGGACGGTGATCGCGGGCCAAGAGACCCAGTACTTC
- | many | TRBJ1-5 | TRBV6-1 | CASSPVGSNQPQHF | TGTGCCAGCAGCCCCGTGGGTAGCAATCAGCCCCAGCATTTT
TRBD1 | many | TRBJ2-6 | TRBV10-3 | CAIRPGQGNSGANVLTF | TGTGCCATCAGGCCGGGACAGGGGAATTCTGGGGCCAACGTCCTGACTTTC
TRBD1 | many | TRBJ2-5 | TRBV20-1 | CSASTGTETQYF | TGCAGTGCCTCGACAGGGACAGAGACCCAGTACTTC
- | many | TRBJ2-3 | TRBV29-1 | CSVESSSSTDTQYF | TGCAGCGTTGAATCGTCCAGTTCCACAGATACGCAGTATTTT
- | many | TRBJ1-5 | TRBV20-1 | CSARSVQEGQPQHF | TGCAGTGCTAGATCCGTCCAGGAGGGTCAGCCCCAGCATTTT
TRBD2 | - | TRBJ2-1 | TRBV7-8 | CASSLVGWREYEWQIF | TGTGCCAGCAGCTTAGTAGGGTGGCGGGAGTATGAATGGCAGATCTTC
TRBD2 | many | TRBJ2-3 | TRBV5-1 | CASSFSGKKGDTQYF | TGCGCCAGCAGTTTTAGCGGGAAGAAAGGGGATACGCAGTATTTT
TRBD1 | few | TRBJ1-5 | TRBV19 | CASRTGERHQPQHF | TGTGCCAGTAGGACAGGGGAAAGACATCAGCCCCAGCATTTT
TRBD1 | many | TRBJ2-3 | TRBV14 | CASSLMPGQTQYF | TGTGCCAGCAGCCTAATGCCGGGACAGACGCAGTATTTT
- | many | TRBJ2-7 | TRBV3-1 | CASSQGVSGQGYEQYF | TGTGCCAGCAGCCAAGGGGTTTCGGGGCAGGGATACGAGCAGTACTTC
- | many | TRBJ2-3 | TRBV10-3 | CASKHRTTDTQYF | TGTGCCAGCAAACACCGGACCACAGATACGCAGTATTTT
TRBD2 | - | TRBJ2-1 | TRBV20-1 | CSARRDYPYNEQFF | TGCAGTGCGAGACGGGACTATCCCTACAATGAGCAGTTCTTC